This T cell receptor beta chain derives from a study of identifying expanded T cells in peripheral blood. TCRdb's copy holds only in-frame clones and misses some; the assay was immunoSEQ multiplex PCR. The sample yields just over 90,000 clones, about 90% seen once. This clone was found once. The CDR3 loop spans 14 amino acids. V dropped 3 bases and J dropped 8; count of bases not matched to a gene: 5. CDR1 LNHDA and CDR2 SQIVND come from the germline V gene (reference sequence). The sequenced material came from blood. The J gene is TRBJ1-4, the V gene TRBV19; 8 bases are a match to TRBD1. This sequence was found in a person aged 18 to 69 in good health. The DNA of the CDR3 is TGTGCCAGTAGTATGGGACAGGCTGGAGAAAAACTGTTTTTT. It yields the protein CASSMGQAGEKLFF.